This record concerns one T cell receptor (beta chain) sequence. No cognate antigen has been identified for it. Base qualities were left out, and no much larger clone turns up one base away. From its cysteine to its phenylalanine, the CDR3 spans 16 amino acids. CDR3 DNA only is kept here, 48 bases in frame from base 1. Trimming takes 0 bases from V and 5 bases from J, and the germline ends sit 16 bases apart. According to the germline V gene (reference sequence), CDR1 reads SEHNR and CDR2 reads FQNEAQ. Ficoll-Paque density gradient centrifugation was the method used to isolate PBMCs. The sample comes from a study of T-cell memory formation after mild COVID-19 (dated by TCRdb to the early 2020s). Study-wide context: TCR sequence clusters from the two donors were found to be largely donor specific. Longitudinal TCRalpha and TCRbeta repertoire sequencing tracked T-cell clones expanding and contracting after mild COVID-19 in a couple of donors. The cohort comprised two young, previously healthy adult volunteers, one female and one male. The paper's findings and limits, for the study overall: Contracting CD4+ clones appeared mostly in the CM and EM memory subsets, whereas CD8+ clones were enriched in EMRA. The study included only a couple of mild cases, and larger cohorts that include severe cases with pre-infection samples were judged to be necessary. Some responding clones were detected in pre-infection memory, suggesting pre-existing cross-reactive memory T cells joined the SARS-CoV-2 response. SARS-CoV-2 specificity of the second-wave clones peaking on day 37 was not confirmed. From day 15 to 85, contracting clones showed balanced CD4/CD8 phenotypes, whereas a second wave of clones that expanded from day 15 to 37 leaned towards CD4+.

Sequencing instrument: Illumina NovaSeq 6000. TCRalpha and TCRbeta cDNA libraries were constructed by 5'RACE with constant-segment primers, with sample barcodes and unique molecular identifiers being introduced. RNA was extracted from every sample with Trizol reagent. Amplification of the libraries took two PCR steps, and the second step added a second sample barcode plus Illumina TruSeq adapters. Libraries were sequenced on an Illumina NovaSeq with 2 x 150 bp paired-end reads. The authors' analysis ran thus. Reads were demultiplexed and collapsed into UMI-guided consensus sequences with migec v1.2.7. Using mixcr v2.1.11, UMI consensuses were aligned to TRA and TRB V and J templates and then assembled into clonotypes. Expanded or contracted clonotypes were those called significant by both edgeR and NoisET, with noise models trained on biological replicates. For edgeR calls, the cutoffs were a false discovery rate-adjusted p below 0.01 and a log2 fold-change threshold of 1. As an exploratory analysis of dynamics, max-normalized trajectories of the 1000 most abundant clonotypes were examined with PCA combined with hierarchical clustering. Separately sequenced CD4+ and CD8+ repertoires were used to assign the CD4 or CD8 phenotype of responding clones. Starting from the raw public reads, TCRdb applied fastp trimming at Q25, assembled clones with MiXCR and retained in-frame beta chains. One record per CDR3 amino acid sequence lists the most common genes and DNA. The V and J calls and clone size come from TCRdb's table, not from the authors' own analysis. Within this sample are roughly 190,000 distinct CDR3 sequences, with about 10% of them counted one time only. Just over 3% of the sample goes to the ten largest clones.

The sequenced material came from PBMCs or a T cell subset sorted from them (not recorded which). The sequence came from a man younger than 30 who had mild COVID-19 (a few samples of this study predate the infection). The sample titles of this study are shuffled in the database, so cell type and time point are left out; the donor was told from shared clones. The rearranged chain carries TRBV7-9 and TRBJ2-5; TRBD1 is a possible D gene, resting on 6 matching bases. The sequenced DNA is TGTGCCAGCAGCTTAGCTCGGGGCAGGGGATCGGAGACCCAGTACTTC. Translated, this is CASSLARGRGSETQYF.